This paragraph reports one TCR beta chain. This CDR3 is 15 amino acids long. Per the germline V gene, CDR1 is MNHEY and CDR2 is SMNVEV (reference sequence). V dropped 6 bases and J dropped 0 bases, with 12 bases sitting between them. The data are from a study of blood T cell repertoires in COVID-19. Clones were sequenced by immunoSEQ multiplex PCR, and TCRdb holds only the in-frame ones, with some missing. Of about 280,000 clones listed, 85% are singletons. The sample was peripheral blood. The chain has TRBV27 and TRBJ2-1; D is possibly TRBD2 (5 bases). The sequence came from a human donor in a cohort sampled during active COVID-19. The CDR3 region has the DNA TGTGCCAGCAGCCAAGGACTGCACTCCTACAATGAGCAGTTCTTC. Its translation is CASSQGLHSYNEQFF.